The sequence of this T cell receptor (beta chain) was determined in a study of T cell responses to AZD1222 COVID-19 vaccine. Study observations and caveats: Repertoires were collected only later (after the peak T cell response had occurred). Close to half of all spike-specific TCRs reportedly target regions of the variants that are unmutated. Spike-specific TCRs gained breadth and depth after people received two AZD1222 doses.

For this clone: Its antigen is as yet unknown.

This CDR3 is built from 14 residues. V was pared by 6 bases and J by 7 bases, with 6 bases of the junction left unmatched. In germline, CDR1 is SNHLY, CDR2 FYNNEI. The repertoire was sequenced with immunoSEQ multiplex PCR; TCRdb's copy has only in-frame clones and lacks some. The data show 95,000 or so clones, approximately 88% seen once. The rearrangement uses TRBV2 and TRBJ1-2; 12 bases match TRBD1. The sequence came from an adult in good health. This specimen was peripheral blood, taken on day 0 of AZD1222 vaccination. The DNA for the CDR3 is TGTGCCAGCAGCGGGACAGGGGGCGAAGGTGGCTACACCTTC. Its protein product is CASSGTGGEGGYTF.